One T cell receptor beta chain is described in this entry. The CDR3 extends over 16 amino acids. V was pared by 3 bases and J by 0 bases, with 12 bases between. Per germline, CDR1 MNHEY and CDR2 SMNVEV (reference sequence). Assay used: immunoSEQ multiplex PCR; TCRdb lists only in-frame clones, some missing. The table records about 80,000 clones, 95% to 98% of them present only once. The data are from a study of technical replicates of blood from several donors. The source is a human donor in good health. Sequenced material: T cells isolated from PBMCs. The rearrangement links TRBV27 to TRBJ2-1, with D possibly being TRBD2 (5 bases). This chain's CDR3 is CASSFITGSSYNEQFF. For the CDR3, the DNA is TGTGCCAGCAGTTTCATTACGGGGTCCTCCTACAATGAGCAGTTCTTC.